Each of the 4 T cell receptor beta chains below was sequenced from the same sample in a study of T cell clonality in common variable immunodeficiency. Profiling relied on immunoSEQ multiplex PCR, and the TCRdb table lists in-frame clones only, not all of them. Altogether roughly 51,000 clones were found in the sample, and no singletons occur. The specimen was peripheral blood mononuclear cells. The receptors derive from a person between 18 and 75 years old in good health.

This clone came up many times. Read data end 3 residues before the CDR3 end; the end is taken from the germline J gene. The V and J genes are TRBV29-1 and TRBJ2-6; 11 positions agree with TRBD1. Per the germline V gene, CDR1 is SQVTM and CDR2 is ANQGSEA. V shed 6 bases and J 0 bases; nucleotides not matched to a gene: 4. The CDR3 is made up of 16 amino acids. Incomplete CDR3 DNA: TGCAGCGTCTGGACAGGGGGCTTCTCTGGGGCCAACGTC. Translation gives CSVWTGGFSGANV. The CDR3 reads in full as CSVWTGGFSGANVLTF.

This clone qualifies as medium-sized (0.01 to 0.1%). The read terminates 3 residues ahead of where the CDR3 ends, so the germline J gene completes it. The chain carries TRBV5-4 and TRBJ1-4; no clear D gene. This CDR3 region has 14 residues. Looked up from germline, CDR1 is SGHNT and CDR2 is YYREEE (reference sequence). Trimming removed 6 bases from V and 0 bases from J, with 9 bases in between. CDR3 DNA, as far as it was read: TGTGCCAGCACCGGCGGCCCAACTAATGAAAAA. Encoded protein: CASTGGPTNEK. The whole CDR3 sequence is CASTGGPTNEKLFF.

This clone appeared many times. The read stops 3 residues short of the end of the CDR3; the missing end is completed from the germline J gene. The chain joins TRBV29-1 to TRBJ1-2, with D possibly matching TRBD1 (6 bases). The V end lost 6 bases, the J end lost 7 bases, and 15 bases lay between the germline ends. Germline loops: CDR1 SQVTM, CDR2 ANQGSEA. The CDR3 has 12 amino acids. CDR3 DNA, as far as it was read: TGCAGCGTCGATCAGGGGTACGGTGGC. This encodes CSVDQGYGG. The entire CDR3 sequence reads CSVDQGYGGYTF.

This clone appeared many times. The read ends 3 residues early relative to the CDR3; the germline J gene fills the gap. The chain is built from TRBV19 and TRBJ1-4; 7 bases are a match to TRBD1. The length of the CDR3 is 15 residues. Germline loops: CDR1 LNHDA, CDR2 SQIVND (reference sequence). V lost 3 bases to trimming and J lost 6 bases; unmatched junction nucleotides: 7. CDR3 in amino acids: CASSIFAGGDEKLFF. CDR3 DNA, as far as it was read: TGTGCCAGTAGTATCTTCGCAGGGGGAGATGAAAAA.